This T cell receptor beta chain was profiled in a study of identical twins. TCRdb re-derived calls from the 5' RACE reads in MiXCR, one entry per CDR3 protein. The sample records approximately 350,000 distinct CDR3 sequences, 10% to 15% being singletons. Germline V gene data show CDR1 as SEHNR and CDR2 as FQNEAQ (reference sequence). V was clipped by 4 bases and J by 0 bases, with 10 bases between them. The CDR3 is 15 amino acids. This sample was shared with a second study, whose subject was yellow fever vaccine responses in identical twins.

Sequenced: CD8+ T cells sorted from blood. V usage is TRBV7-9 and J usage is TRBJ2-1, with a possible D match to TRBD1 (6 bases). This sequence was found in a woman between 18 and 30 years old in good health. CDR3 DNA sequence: TGTGCCAGCAGCTCCACAGGGAACTCCTACAATGAGCAGTTCTTC. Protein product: CASSSTGNSYNEQFF.